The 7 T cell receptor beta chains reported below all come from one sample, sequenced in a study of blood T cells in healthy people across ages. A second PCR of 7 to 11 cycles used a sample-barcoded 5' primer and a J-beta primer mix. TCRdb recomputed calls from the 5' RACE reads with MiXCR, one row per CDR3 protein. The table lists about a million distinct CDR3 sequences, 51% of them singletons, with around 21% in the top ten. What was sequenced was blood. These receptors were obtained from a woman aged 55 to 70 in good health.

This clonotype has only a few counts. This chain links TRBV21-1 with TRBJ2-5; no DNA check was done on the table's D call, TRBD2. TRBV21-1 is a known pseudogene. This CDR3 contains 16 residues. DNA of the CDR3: TGTGCCAGCAGCAAACGGCGAGCGGGGGTGGATACGACCCAGTACTTC. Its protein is CASSKRRAGVDTTQYF.

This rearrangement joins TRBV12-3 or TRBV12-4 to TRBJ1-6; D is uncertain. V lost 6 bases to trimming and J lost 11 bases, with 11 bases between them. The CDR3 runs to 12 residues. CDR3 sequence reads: CASRLAGTPLHF. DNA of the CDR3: TGTGCCAGCAGGTTGGCCGGGACACCCCTCCACTTT.

The CDR3 reads CASHDPVTNYGYTF. The CDR3 DNA is TGTGCCTCACACGACCCCGTGACTAACTATGGCTACACCTTC. This rearrangement joins TRBV10-3 to TRBJ1-2, with D unresolved. This CDR3 region has 14 residues. Looked up from germline, CDR1 is ENHRY and CDR2 is SYGVKD. V lost 11 bases, J lost 0 bases, and 16 bases lay in between.

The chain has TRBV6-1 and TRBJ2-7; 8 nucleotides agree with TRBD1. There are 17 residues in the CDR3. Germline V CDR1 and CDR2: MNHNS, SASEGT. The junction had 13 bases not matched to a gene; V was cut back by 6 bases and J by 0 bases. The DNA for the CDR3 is TGTGCCAGCAGCCTGATCCGGACAGGGCCGAACTCCTACGAGCAGTACTTC. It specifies CASSLIRTGPNSYEQYF.

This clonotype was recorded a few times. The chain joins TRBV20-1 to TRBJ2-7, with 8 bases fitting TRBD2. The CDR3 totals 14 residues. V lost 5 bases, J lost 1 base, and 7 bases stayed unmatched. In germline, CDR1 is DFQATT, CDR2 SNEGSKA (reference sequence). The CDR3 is CSAPSGGASYEQYF. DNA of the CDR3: TGCAGTGCTCCCTCGGGGGGGGCGTCCTACGAGCAGTACTTC.

The CDR3 sequence is CSRTGAVPNEQFF. The CDR3 bases are TGCAGTAGAACGGGAGCAGTTCCCAATGAGCAGTTCTTC. The V gene is TRBV20-1, the J gene TRBJ2-1, with D possibly matching TRBD2 (6 bases). The V and J ends lost 8 bases and 6 bases respectively, with 17 bases between them. Germline V lookup: CDR1 DFQATT, CDR2 SNEGSKA (reference sequence). The CDR3 is 13 amino acids.

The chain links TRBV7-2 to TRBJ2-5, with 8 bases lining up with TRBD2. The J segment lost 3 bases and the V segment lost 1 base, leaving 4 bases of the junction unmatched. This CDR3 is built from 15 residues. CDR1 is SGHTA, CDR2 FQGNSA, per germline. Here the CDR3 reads CASSLDGRAEETQYF. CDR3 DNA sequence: TGTGCCAGCAGCTTAGACGGGAGGGCCGAAGAGACCCAGTACTTC.